These 30 T cell receptor beta chains originate from one sample sequenced in a study of shared clonotypes between healthy human individuals. Sequencing used immunoSEQ multiplex PCR; TCRdb keeps in-frame clones, though not all of them. The top ten hold around 0.4% of the sample, which has 2 million to 3 million clones, 80% to 95% seen once. Sequences were obtained from naive CD4+ T cells from PBMCs. Noted subset: CD45RA+ positively selected. The receptors stem from a man aged 18 to 30 in good health. Some clones in this sample may be carry-over from other donors' samples.

V gene TRBV29-1 combines with J gene TRBJ2-2; possibly TRBD1 or TRBD2 for D (5 bases each). V gave up 5 bases and J gave up 0 bases, with 13 bases separating them. This CDR3 comprises 15 residues. Looked up from germline, CDR1 is SQVTM and CDR2 is ANQGSEA. The CDR3 DNA follows: TGCAGCGTTAGCCTTGGGGACCCGAACACCGGGGAGCTGTTTTTT. This sequence encodes CSVSLGDPNTGELFF.

This clone was seen once. This sequence joins TRBV7-3 and TRBJ2-2, with 7 bases that match TRBD2. Germline V gene data show CDR1 as SGHTA and CDR2 as FQGTGA. The CDR3 runs 14 residues. The V gene end was trimmed by 7 bases and the J gene end by 4 bases; junction bases not matched to a gene: 6. The CDR3 protein is CASTSGGGTGELFF. CDR3 nucleotide sequence: TGTGCCAGCACCTCGGGAGGAGGCACCGGGGAGCTGTTTTTT.

The V and J genes are TRBV19 and TRBJ1-5, with D possibly matching TRBD1 (6 bases). The germline CDR1 and CDR2 sequences are LNHDA and SQIVND (reference sequence). The CDR3 is 15 amino acids. Trimming removed 9 bases from V and 0 bases from J, with 15 bases in between. CDR3 sequence (DNA): TGTGCCAGCCGGGCCGGACAGAATAGCAATCAGCCCCAGCATTTT. Encoded protein: CASRAGQNSNQPQHF.

Regarding this clone: The same CDR3 is also encoded by other DNA sequences in this sample. J is TRBJ2-1 and V is TRBV5-1; D is possibly TRBD1 (5 bases). The CDR3 sequence is 14 residues long. CDR1 is SGHRS and CDR2 is YFSETQ in the germline V gene. Trimming left V 0 bases short and J 8 bases short, with 12 bases between. The CDR3 is CASSLVGQGDEQFF. The CDR3 DNA reads as TGCGCCAGCAGCTTGGTAGGTCAGGGCGATGAGCAGTTCTTC.

J is TRBJ1-3 and V is TRBV5-4; no clear D gene. The CDR3 spans 17 residues. Per the germline V gene, CDR1 is SGHNT and CDR2 is YYREEE (reference sequence). Trimming stripped 9 bases from V and 0 bases from J, with 22 bases between. CDR3 DNA: TGTGCCACCTATCCTTTCGGGAGTACTAGCTCTGGAAACACCATATATTTT. As protein: CATYPFGSTSSGNTIYF.

This chain uses TRBV18 with TRBJ1-1; D gene uncertain. The V end lost 6 bases, the J end lost 6 bases, and 11 bases lay between the germline ends. Per the germline V gene, CDR1 is KGHSH and CDR2 is LQKENI. The length of the CDR3 is 12 residues. The chain's CDR3 is CASSPGIPEAFF. The CDR3 coding sequence is TGTGCCAGCTCCCCTGGGATCCCTGAAGCTTTCTTT.

The rearrangement links TRBV10-3 to TRBJ1-2; weak D call: TRBD1 (5 bases). Per the germline V gene, CDR1 is ENHRY and CDR2 is SYGVKD. The CDR3 runs to 16 residues. Trimming pared 4 bases from V and 4 bases from J, leaving 19 bases between. The CDR3 spells CAISGSVPGTIYGYTF. For the CDR3, the DNA is TGTGCCATCAGTGGCTCGGTCCCCGGGACGATCTATGGCTACACCTTC.

The V gene is TRBV4-3, the J gene TRBJ2-4; 11 bases align to TRBD2. Germline CDR1 is LGHNA and CDR2 is YSLEER. CDR3 length: 18 amino acids. With V trimmed by 0 bases and J by 5 bases, 9 bases remained unmatched. The CDR3 sequence is CASSQEDTSGSYENIQYF. CDR3 DNA: TGCGCCAGCAGCCAAGAGGATACTAGCGGGAGTTATGAAAACATTCAGTACTTC.

Concerning this clone itself: Other DNA sequences from this sample encode an identical CDR3 as well. The V gene is TRBV28, the J gene TRBJ1-1; D not resolved. The germline CDR1 and CDR2 sequences are MDHEN and SYDVKM. There are 13 residues in the CDR3. Deletions cut 2 bases from V and 11 bases from J, with 15 bases between. This CDR3 is CASSLVIETQAFF. Here the CDR3 DNA reads TGTGCCAGCAGTTTAGTAATTGAAACCCAGGCTTTCTTT.

The V gene is TRBV18, the J gene TRBJ1-5; D not resolved. CDR3 length: 20 residues. Trimming pared 3 bases from V and 0 bases from J, leaving 24 bases between. CDR1 is KGHSH, CDR2 LQKENI, per germline. CDR3 sequence reads: CASSPKPFTGRGDSNQPQHF. The CDR3 nucleotides read TGTGCCAGCTCACCGAAGCCCTTTACGGGCAGAGGCGATAGCAATCAGCCCCAGCATTTT. The variable domain in full, completed from reference TRBV18 and TRBJ1-5, reads NAGVMQNPRHLVRRRGQEARLRCSPMKGHSHVYWYRQLPEEGLKFMVYLQKENIIDESGMPKERFSAEFPKEGPSILRIQQVVRGDSAAYFCASSPKPFTGRGDSNQPQHFGDGTRLSIL.

The count of this clone is one. V is TRBV6-1 and J is TRBJ2-5, with D possibly matching TRBD2 (6 bases). The CDR3 is 17 amino acids. V was cut by 2 bases and J by 3 bases, with 19 bases left in between. Germline assignment: CDR1 MNHNS and CDR2 SASEGT. CDR3 in DNA: TGTGCCAGCAGTGAAAAGGTCTTGGGGGGAGCGGAAGAGACCCAGTACTTC. It is translated as CASSEKVLGGAEETQYF.

V and J are TRBV28 and TRBJ1-1; D is undetermined. Trimming left V 4 bases short and J 4 bases short, with 16 bases between. Germline lookup yields CDR1 MDHEN and CDR2 SYDVKM. This CDR3 is built from 15 residues. The CDR3 DNA sequence: TGTGCCAGCAGTTACCCCCCGGTAGAGGCCACTGAAGCTTTCTTT. It is translated as CASSYPPVEATEAFF.

The V gene is TRBV5-1, the J gene TRBJ2-3, with D possibly matching TRBD2 (5 bases). V was cut by 4 bases and J by 3 bases, with 12 bases left in between. The CDR3 covers 14 residues. Per germline, CDR1 SGHRS and CDR2 YFSETQ. CDR3 residues: CASSKDPGTDTQYF. CDR3 nucleotides: TGCGCCAGCAGCAAAGACCCGGGGACAGATACGCAGTATTTT.

The V and J genes are TRBV27 and TRBJ1-1; tentatively, D is TRBD1 (6 bases). Germline V CDR1 and CDR2: MNHEY, SMNVEV (reference sequence). V lost 7 bases to trimming and J lost 8 bases, with 20 bases between them. This CDR3 has 14 residues. CDR3 nucleotide sequence: TGTGCCAGCAACGTTGTGGGGGCGCGGATCGAAGCTTTCTTT. The encoded protein is CASNVVGARIEAFF.

This rearrangement joins TRBV15 to TRBJ1-1; a weak D match, TRBD1 (5 bases). Germline values: CDR1 LNHNV, CDR2 YYDKDF (reference sequence). The CDR3 loop spans 14 amino acids. Between the trimmed V and J ends, which lost 0 bases and 4 bases, there was a span of 9 bases. CDR3: CATSREWTSTEAFF. In DNA form, the CDR3 reads TGTGCCACCAGCAGAGAATGGACAAGCACTGAAGCTTTCTTT.

The DNA of the CDR3 is TGTGCCAGCAGCAGGGGGACCGTTCAAAATACGCAGTATTTT. Translating gives CASSRGTVQNTQYF. This sequence joins TRBV5-5 and TRBJ2-3, with D maybe TRBD1 (6 bases). CDR1 SGHKS and CDR2 YYEKEE come from the germline V gene (reference sequence). This CDR3 is 14 amino acids long. Trimming shortened V by 4 bases and J by 7 bases, and 16 bases separated the two germline ends.

This clone appeared a single time. CDR3 DNA sequence: TGTGCCAGCAGCCAGGTGGCGGGAGGCCCCCTCAATGAGCAGTTCTTC. Protein: CASSQVAGGPLNEQFF. This rearrangement joins TRBV7-9 to TRBJ2-1; 8 bases agree with TRBD2. The junction had 12 bases not matched to a gene; V was cut back by 5 bases and J by 6 bases. The CDR3 consists of 16 residues. Germline assignment: CDR1 SEHNR and CDR2 FQNEAQ (reference sequence).

The chain links TRBV5-4 to TRBJ2-7, with D hard to call. This CDR3 has 12 residues. Germline V gene lookup returns CDR1 SGHNT and CDR2 YYREEE (reference sequence). V was pared by 1 base and J by 3 bases, with 5 bases between. The CDR3 DNA sequence: TGTGCCAGCAGCTTGCTGGACTACGAGCAGTACTTC. It encodes CASSLLDYEQYF. Together with reference TRBV5-4 and TRBJ2-7, the CDR3 gives the full variable domain: ETGVTQSPTHLIKTRGQQVTLRCSSQSGHNTVSWYQQALGQGPQFIFQYYREEENGRGNFPPRFSGLQFPNYSSELNVNALELDDSALYLCASSLLDYEQYFGPGTRLTVT.

The chain combines TRBV5-4 with TRBJ2-3, with 8 nucleotides matching TRBD2. The CDR3 covers 17 residues. The V segment lost 2 bases and the J segment 3 bases; nucleotides outside the gene matches: 11. Looked up from germline, CDR1 is SGHNT and CDR2 is YYREEE (reference sequence). The CDR3 region has the DNA TGTGCCAGCAGCTTTGTAGGACTAGCCGAGGGGACAGATACGCAGTATTTT. Protein sequence: CASSFVGLAEGTDTQYF.

The rearrangement uses TRBV7-2 and TRBJ2-3; D is unresolved. Germline CDR1 is SGHTA and CDR2 is FQGNSA. The ends were cut back, 2 bases at V and 0 bases at J, with 9 bases in the middle. The CDR3 is 15 residues long. CDR3 residues: CASSLSGISTDTQYF. CDR3 sequence (DNA): TGTGCCAGCAGCTTATCCGGAATAAGCACAGATACGCAGTATTTT.

This sequence joins TRBV4-3 and TRBJ1-5; D not resolved. CDR1 and CDR2 (germline): LGHNA, YSLEER. This CDR3 contains 15 residues. Trimming removed 0 bases at V and 4 bases at J, with 10 bases between. Here the CDR3 reads CASSQDNARNQPQHF. DNA for the CDR3: TGCGCCAGCAGCCAAGATAACGCCAGAAATCAGCCCCAGCATTTT.

The V gene is TRBV5-1, the J gene TRBJ2-1; 9 bases are shared with TRBD2. Germline CDR1 and CDR2: SGHRS and YFSETQ. CDR3 length equals 13 residues. With V trimmed by 5 bases and J by 9 bases, 6 bases remained unmatched. CDR3 residues: CASRPGLAGEQFF. DNA for the CDR3: TGCGCCAGCAGACCGGGACTAGCCGGTGAGCAGTTCTTC.

As concerns this clone: Other DNA sequences in this sample translate to the same CDR3. The rearrangement joins TRBV28 to TRBJ2-1; tentative D call: TRBD2 (5 bases). From germline, CDR1 is MDHEN and CDR2 SYDVKM. V shed 2 bases and J shed 1 base, with 12 bases lying between them. The CDR3 spans 16 residues. CDR3 sequence reads: CASSLIGLPSYNEQFF. CDR3 sequence (DNA): TGTGCCAGCAGTTTAATTGGACTCCCTTCCTACAATGAGCAGTTCTTC.

This clone has just a few counts. The chain recombines TRBV7-2 with TRBJ1-1; the match to TRBD1 covers 7 bases. V shed 5 bases, J shed 0 bases, and the junction held 3 bases outside the gene matches. The CDR3 runs 14 residues. From germline, CDR1 is SGHTA and CDR2 FQGNSA. The CDR3 DNA reads as TGTGCCAGCAGCCTGACAGGGCTGAACACTGAAGCTTTCTTT. This gives the protein CASSLTGLNTEAFF.

Concerning this clone itself: The same CDR3 also results from other DNA sequences found in this sample. V gene TRBV5-1 combines with J gene TRBJ2-7; 8 bases are shared with TRBD1. CDR1 is SGHRS, CDR2 YFSETQ, per germline. The length of the CDR3 is 15 residues. Trimming took 2 bases from V and 5 from J; bases not matched to a gene: 9. The CDR3 protein is CASSFTGTGGDEQYF. DNA of the CDR3: TGCGCCAGCAGCTTTACGGGGACAGGAGGCGACGAGCAGTACTTC.

This chain connects TRBV6-6 to TRBJ2-7; the D is unclear. With 0 bases removed from V and 2 bases from J, the gap between germline ends came to 14 bases. The germline gives CDR1 MNHNY, CDR2 SVGAGI (reference sequence). The CDR3 totals 16 residues. In nucleotides, the CDR3 is TGTGCCAGCAGTTACTCGGCCGGCACAGCAACCTACGAGCAGTACTTC. The encoded protein is CASSYSAGTATYEQYF.

V usage is TRBV18 and J usage is TRBJ1-2; possible D gene TRBD1, 5 bases. V lost 1 base and J lost 0, with 12 bases in between. In germline, CDR1 is KGHSH, CDR2 LQKENI. The CDR3 runs 16 residues. The CDR3 DNA sequence: TGTGCCAGCTCACCACTCGGGGCAGGGACTAACTATGGCTACACCTTC. Its protein product is CASSPLGAGTNYGYTF.

This clone was seen only once. V usage is TRBV5-1 and J usage is TRBJ2-1, with D perhaps matching TRBD2 (7 bases). The V end was cut by 4 bases, the J end by 8 bases, with 19 bases between. Germline V gives CDR1 SGHRS, CDR2 YFSETQ. This CDR3 is 15 amino acids long. For the CDR3, the DNA is TGCGCCAGCAGCAGCTGGACAGAGGGAGGGGATGAGCAGTTCTTC. This codes for CASSSWTEGGDEQFF.

The chain has TRBV2 and TRBJ1-4; D is unresolved. V shed 6 bases and J shed 4 bases, with 15 bases lying between them. This CDR3 region has 15 residues. CDR1 and CDR2 from the germline V gene are SNHLY and FYNNEI. CDR3 sequence (DNA): TGTGCCAGCAGCGCAAACCAGGTGAATAATGAAAAACTGTTTTTT. Translated: CASSANQVNNEKLFF.

V and J are TRBV25-1 and TRBJ1-2; D remains unclear. V lost 2 bases and J lost 2, with 12 bases in between. The germline V gene has CDR1 MGHDK and CDR2 SYGVNS. This CDR3 spans 15 amino acids. The CDR3 here is CASSEQGLANYGYTF. The CDR3 nucleotides read TGTGCCAGCAGTGAACAAGGGCTTGCGAACTATGGCTACACCTTC.